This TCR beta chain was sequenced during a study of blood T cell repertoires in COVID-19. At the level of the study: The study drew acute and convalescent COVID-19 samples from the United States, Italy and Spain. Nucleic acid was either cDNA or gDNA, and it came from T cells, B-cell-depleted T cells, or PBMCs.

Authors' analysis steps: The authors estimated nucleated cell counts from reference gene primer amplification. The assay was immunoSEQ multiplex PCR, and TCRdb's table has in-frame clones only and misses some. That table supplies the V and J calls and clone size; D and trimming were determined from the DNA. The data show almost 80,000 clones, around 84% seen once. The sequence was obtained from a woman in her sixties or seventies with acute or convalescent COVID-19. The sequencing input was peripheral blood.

The CDR3 coding sequence is TGTGCCAGCAGCCTGGGGACTGATGTGAACACTGAAGCTTTCTTT. Translating it yields CASSLGTDVNTEAFF. This chain connects TRBV5-5 to TRBJ1-1; D possibly corresponds to TRBD1 (5 bases). The germline CDR1 and CDR2 sequences are SGHKS and YYEKEE (reference sequence). The V end lost 4 bases, the J end lost 0 bases, and 13 bases lay between the germline ends. The CDR3 consists of 15 residues.